A selection of T cell receptor beta chains follows, all from one sample in a study of T-cell reconstitution after alpha-beta-depleted transplantation in children. One entry per CDR3 protein, called by TCRdb with MiXCR from the PCR reads. The repertoire includes about 500,000 distinct CDR3 sequences, 30% to 35% of them detected once, and approximately 2.3% sits in the top ten. The sample was PBMCs from the stem cell graft donor, taken from the stem cell graft. The source is a human donor who donated a stem cell graft to a child with aplastic anemia. CDR3s include the opening cysteine and the closing phenylalanine or tryptophan. D genes are given only for firm matches. Some rows mark clone size as missing; the rest say once, few, many or name a class of expanded clone.

J: TRBJ2-1; size: -; D: TRBD2; V: TRBV5-1; DNA: TGCGCCAGCAGTAGCGGGACTAGCGGGGGGCATGAGCAGTTCTTC; CDR3: CASSSGTSGGHEQFF
J: TRBJ1-3; size: -; D: -; V: TRBV12-3/TRBV12-4; DNA: TGTGCCAGCAGCCTACCCAGGTCTGGAAACACCATATATTTT; CDR3: CASSLPRSGNTIYF
J: TRBJ2-1; size: -; D: -; V: TRBV7-2; DNA: TGTGCCAGCGGGCCTGGGGGGGGGCTGGGGTACAATGAGCAGTTCTTC; CDR3: CASGPGGGLGYNEQFF
J: TRBJ2-2; size: -; D: -; V: TRBV7-8; DNA: TGTGCCAGCAGCTTAGAAAGACCGAACACCGGGGAGCTGTTTTTT; CDR3: CASSLERPNTGELFF
J: TRBJ2-1; size: -; D: TRBD2; V: TRBV29-1; DNA: TGCAGCTATTACCGGGAGGGTGCCTACAATGAGCAGTTCTTC; CDR3: CSYYREGAYNEQFF
J: TRBJ2-3; size: -; D: -; V: TRBV7-2; DNA: TGTGCCAGCAGCTTAGCTCTGTCCGGGGGCACAGATACGCAGTATTTT; CDR3: CASSLALSGGTDTQYF
J: TRBJ2-1; size: -; D: TRBD2; V: TRBV5-5; DNA: TGTGCCAGCAGCTCCGGCGGGAGGGACAATGAGCAGTTCTTC; CDR3: CASSSGGRDNEQFF
J: TRBJ2-2; size: -; D: -; V: TRBV7-6; DNA: TGTGCCAGCAGCCCCCTCCTAGTAGCCGGGGAGCTGTTTTTT; CDR3: CASSPLLVAGELFF
J: TRBJ2-2; size: few; D: -; V: TRBV12-3/TRBV12-4; DNA: TGTGCCAGCTGGAGAAGAGAGGGCACCGGGGAGCTGTTTTTT; CDR3: CASWRREGTGELFF
J: TRBJ2-7; size: -; D: TRBD2; V: TRBV7-2; DNA: TGTGCCGGCAGCTTAGAGGTAGGAGCGGGAGGCTTCGAGCAGTACTTC; CDR3: CAGSLEVGAGGFEQYF
J: TRBJ2-3; size: -; D: TRBD2; V: TRBV20-1; DNA: TGCAGTGCTGGGATTGCCGGGACTAGCGGATATTTT; CDR3: CSAGIAGTSGYF
J: TRBJ1-4; size: few; D: -; V: TRBV6-2/TRBV6-3; DNA: TGTGCCAGCAGTCGCTTCAAGACGTGGACTTCCCTGGAGGCTGCAACTAATGAAAAACTGTTTTTT; CDR3: CASSRFKTWTSLEAATNEKLFF
J: TRBJ1-1; size: -; D: TRBD1; V: TRBV19; DNA: TGTGCCAGTAGTGTTACAGGGGAGGTCATGAACACTGAAGCTTTCTTT; CDR3: CASSVTGEVMNTEAFF
J: TRBJ1-1; size: -; D: -; V: TRBV7-2; DNA: TGTGCCAGCAGCTTATGGCAGGGTCCCACTGAAGCTTTCTTT; CDR3: CASSLWQGPTEAFF
J: TRBJ1-2; size: -; D: -; V: TRBV6-1; DNA: TGTGCCAGCAGCCCGGTCGGACAGACAGTCTATGGCTACACCTTC; CDR3: CASSPVGQTVYGYTF
J: TRBJ2-1; size: many; D: TRBD2; V: TRBV20-1; DNA: TGCAGTGCTAGAAACCGGACTAGCGGGAGCAATGAGCAGTTCTTC; CDR3: CSARNRTSGSNEQFF
J: TRBJ2-2; size: few; D: TRBD1; V: TRBV9; DNA: TGTGCCAGCAGCGTGCTACAGGGGGCGGTTACCGGGGAGCTGTTTTTT; CDR3: CASSVLQGAVTGELFF
J: TRBJ2-4; size: -; D: -; V: TRBV6-1; DNA: TGTGCCACTTTCTGGGGACTGAAAGCCAAAAACATTCAGTACTTC; CDR3: CATFWGLKAKNIQYF
J: TRBJ2-3; size: few; D: TRBD2; V: TRBV25-1; DNA: TGTGCCAGCAGGGGGGGGTCCAAAGGAGATTGGACAGATACGCAGTATTTT; CDR3: CASRGGSKGDWTDTQYF
J: TRBJ2-5; size: -; D: TRBD1; V: TRBV18; DNA: TGTGCCAGCTCACCGTGGACAGGGGCGAGTGTAGAGACCCAGTACTTC; CDR3: CASSPWTGASVETQYF
J: TRBJ2-3; size: -; D: TRBD2; V: TRBV5-1; DNA: TGCGCCAGCAGCTGGACTAGCGGGGGAGGCACAGATACGCAGTATTTT; CDR3: CASSWTSGGGTDTQYF
J: TRBJ2-5; size: -; D: -; V: TRBV7-8; DNA: TGTGCCAGCAGCTTAATGCAATGGGGACAAAAAGAGACCCAGTACTTC; CDR3: CASSLMQWGQKETQYF